The following is a TCR beta chain sequence with its context. What this receptor recognizes is not known. No much larger clone is present one base from it, and per-base qualities are unavailable. The TCR beta CDR3 region was amplified with a multiplex PCR system whose first round ran for approximately 11 cycles using 32 V-gene forward primers and 13 J-gene reverse primers. A QIAGEN Multiplex PCR Kit was used for first-round PCR, and the primer sequences were filed in Chinese patent CN105087789A. A second PCR round added Illumina universal primers using the Phusion High-Fidelity PCR Kit. TCR libraries were paired-end sequenced at 151 bp read length on the Illumina HiSeq X Ten platform. In the original analysis: Reads lacking multiplex PCR primers were removed with Cutadapt, read pairs were merged with PEAR, and CDR3 regions were called with MiXCR default settings. Repertoire diversity was assessed by Shannon entropy, and clonality was calculated as one minus the Shannon entropy divided by the ln of the count of productive unique sequences. Dominant or high-frequency T-cell clones were defined as clonotypes at frequencies of at least 0.5%. TCRdb handled the public reads itself, with Q25 trimming in fastp and clone calling in MiXCR, and kept productive beta chains. For every CDR3 protein sequence, its rows merge into one entry that carries the most common genes and DNA. The V and J calls, along with clone size, are taken from TCRdb and not from the paper's own processing. The table for this sample lists tens of thousands of distinct CDR3 sequences; over 25% of them were counted only once. The top ten clones comprise around 3.9% of the sample.

Genomic DNA extracted from bulk tumor tissue served as TCR template, with around 590 ng gDNA amplified per sample. During surgery, several biopsies were collected from each primary tumor and placed as far from one another as possible within the tumor mass. Patients in the study cohort, which was described as untreated, were newly diagnosed NSCLC cases going through curative surgery. Donors were about 16 newly diagnosed non-small cell lung cancer patients undergoing surgery with curative intent. Two independent pathologists examined the resected tumor masses. Only high-quality DNA and RNA samples were carried forward to sequencing. This entry is derived from a study of immune heterogeneity within non-small cell lung tumors (dated by TCRdb to 2017 to 2018). Background for the entire study: By histology, the tumors included around 11 non-squamous carcinomas, 4 squamous cell carcinomas and 1 tumor not otherwise specified. Binding of neoantigens to the HLA alleles of each patient was predicted with netMHCpan-3.0 for mutant peptides of 8 to 11 amino acids. TCR repertoire analysis included roughly 60 tumor loci from 15 or so patients, whereas transcriptome data included only approximately 44 loci from more than nine patients. The study combined whole-exome sequencing, RNA-seq and TCR beta repertoire sequencing of multiple spatially distinct regions from each NSCLC tumor to examine intratumoral immune heterogeneity.

V loses 1 base of germline sequence and J loses 6 bases, and the interval between the two ends is 10 bases. The CDR3 runs 14 residues from the cysteine to the phenylalanine. CDR3 DNA is the only sequence kept; it has 42 bases, read in frame from the first base. The germline V gene encodes CDR1 SGHRS and CDR2 YFSETQ. On the study overall, not on this receptor specifically: Individual patients mostly had different high-frequency TCR beta clonotypes. Local T-cell repertoire clonality showed a statistically significant but moderate positive correlation with local tumor mutational burden (R about 0.35). Within a patient, the same dominant CDR3B clonotypes appeared at multiple loci, but different tumor locations also contained unique high-frequency clones.

Material for sequencing was lung tumor tissue. The source is a man aged 40-50 years with non-small cell lung cancer. The sequence is built from TRBV5-1 and TRBJ2-2; a confident D gene designation cannot be given. The DNA sequence is TGCGCCAGCAGCTTGTACGAGCAACCCGGGGAGCTGTTTTTT. This is translated as CASSLYEQPGELFF.